The present entry profiles one T cell receptor (beta chain) with its context. The entry originates in a study of blood T cell repertoires in COVID-19. Study information: Some COVID-19 samples were acute and others convalescent; all came from the United States, Italy and Spain.

The protocol was immunoSEQ multiplex PCR, while the TCRdb copy is restricted to in-frame clones and leaves out a portion. The sample consists of around 130,000 clones, approximately 84% of them appearing once. The CDR3 runs 14 residues. CDR1 is SQVTM and CDR2 is ANQGSEA in the germline V gene. V trimming: 5 bases; J trimming: 7 bases; junction bases outside the gene matches: 10. What was sequenced was peripheral blood. The chain is built from TRBV29-1 and TRBJ1-2; 10 nucleotides align to TRBD1. The clonotype was recovered from a woman aged 55-69 years with acute or convalescent COVID-19. CDR3 coding DNA: TGCAGCGTTACCGCCGGGACAGGGGCCAGTGGCTACACCTTC. Its translation: CSVTAGTGASGYTF.